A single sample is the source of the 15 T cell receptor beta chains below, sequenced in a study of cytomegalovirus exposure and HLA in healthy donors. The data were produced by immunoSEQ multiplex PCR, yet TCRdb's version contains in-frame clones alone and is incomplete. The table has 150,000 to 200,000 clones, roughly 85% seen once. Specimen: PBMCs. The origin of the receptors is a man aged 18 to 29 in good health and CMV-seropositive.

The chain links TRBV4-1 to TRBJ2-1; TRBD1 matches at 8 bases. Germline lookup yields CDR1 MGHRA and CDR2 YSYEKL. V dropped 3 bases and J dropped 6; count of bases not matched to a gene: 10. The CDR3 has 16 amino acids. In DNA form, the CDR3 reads TGCGCCAGCAGCCAGGGACAGGAATATTTAGGCAATGAGCAGTTCTTC. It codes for CASSQGQEYLGNEQFF.

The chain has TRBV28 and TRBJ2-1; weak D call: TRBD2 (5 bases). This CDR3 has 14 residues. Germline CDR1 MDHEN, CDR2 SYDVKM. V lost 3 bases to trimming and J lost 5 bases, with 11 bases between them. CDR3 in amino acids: CASSFRGNHNEQFF. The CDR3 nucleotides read TGTGCCAGCAGTTTCCGAGGGAACCACAATGAGCAGTTCTTC.

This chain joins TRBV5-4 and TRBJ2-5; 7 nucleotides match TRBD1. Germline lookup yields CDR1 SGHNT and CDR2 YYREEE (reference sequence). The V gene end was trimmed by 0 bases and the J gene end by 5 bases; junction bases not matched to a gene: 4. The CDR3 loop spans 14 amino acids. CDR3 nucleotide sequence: TGTGCCAGCAGCTTGGAGGGGGCTGGGGAGACCCAGTACTTC. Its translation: CASSLEGAGETQYF.

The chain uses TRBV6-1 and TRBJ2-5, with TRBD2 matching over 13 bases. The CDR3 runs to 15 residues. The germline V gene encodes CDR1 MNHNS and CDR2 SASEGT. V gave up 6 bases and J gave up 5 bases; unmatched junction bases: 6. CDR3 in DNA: TGTGCCAGCAGACCGGGACTAGCGGGGTCTGAGACCCAGTACTTC. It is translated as CASRPGLAGSETQYF.

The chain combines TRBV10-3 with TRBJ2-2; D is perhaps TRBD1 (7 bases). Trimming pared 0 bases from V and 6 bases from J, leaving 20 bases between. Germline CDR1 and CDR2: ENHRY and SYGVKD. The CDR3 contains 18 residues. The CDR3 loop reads CAISESPFGGGYSGELFF. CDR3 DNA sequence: TGTGCCATCAGTGAGTCCCCCTTCGGAGGGGGCTATTCCGGGGAGCTGTTTTTT.

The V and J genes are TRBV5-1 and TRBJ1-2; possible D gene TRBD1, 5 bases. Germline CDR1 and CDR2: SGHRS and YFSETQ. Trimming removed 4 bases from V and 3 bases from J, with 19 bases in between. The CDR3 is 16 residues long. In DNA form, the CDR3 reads TGCGCCAGCAGCCCCGGGCTTCAGGGTCGAGACTATGGCTACACCTTC. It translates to CASSPGLQGRDYGYTF. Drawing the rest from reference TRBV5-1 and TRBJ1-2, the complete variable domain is KAGVTQTPRYLIKTRGQQVTLSCSPISGHRSVSWYQQTPGQGLQFLFEYFSETQRNKGNFPGRFSGRQFSNSRSEMNVSTLELGDSALYLCASSPGLQGRDYGYTFGSGTRLTVV.

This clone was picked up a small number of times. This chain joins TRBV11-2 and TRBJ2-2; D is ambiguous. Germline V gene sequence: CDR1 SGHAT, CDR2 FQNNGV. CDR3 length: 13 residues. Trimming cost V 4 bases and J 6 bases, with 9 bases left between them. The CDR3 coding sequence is TGTGCCAGCAGCTCCCGAGTCGCCGGGGAGCTGTTTTTT. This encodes CASSSRVAGELFF.

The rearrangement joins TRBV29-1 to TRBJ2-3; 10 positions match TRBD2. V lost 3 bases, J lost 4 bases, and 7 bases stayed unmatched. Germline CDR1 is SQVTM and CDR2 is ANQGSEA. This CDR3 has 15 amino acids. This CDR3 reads CSVDGAGGVADTQYF. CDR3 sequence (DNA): TGCAGCGTTGATGGAGCGGGAGGGGTGGCAGATACGCAGTATTTT.

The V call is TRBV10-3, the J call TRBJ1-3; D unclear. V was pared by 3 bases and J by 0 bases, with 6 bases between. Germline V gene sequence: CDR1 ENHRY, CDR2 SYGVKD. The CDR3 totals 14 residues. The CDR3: CAISEQISGNTIYF. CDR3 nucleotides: TGTGCCATCAGTGAACAGATCTCTGGAAACACCATATATTTT.

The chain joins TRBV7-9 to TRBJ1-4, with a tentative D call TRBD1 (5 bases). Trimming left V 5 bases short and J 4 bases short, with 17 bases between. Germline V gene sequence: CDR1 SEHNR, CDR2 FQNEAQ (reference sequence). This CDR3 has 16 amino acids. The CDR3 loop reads CASSETLQEINEKLFF. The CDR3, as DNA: TGTGCCAGCAGCGAAACCCTACAGGAAATTAATGAAAAACTGTTTTTT. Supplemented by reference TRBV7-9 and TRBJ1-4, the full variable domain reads DTGVSQNPRHKITKRGQNVTFRCDPISEHNRLYWYRQTLGQGPEFLTYFQNEAQLEKSRLLSDRFSAERPKGSFSTLEIQRTEQGDSAMYLCASSETLQEINEKLFFGSGTQLSVL.

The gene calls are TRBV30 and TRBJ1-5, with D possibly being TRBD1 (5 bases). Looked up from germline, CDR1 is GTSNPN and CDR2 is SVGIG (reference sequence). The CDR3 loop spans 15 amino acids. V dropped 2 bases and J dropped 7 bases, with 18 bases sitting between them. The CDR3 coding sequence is TGTGCCTGGAGTCCCGGCGGGGGGGGGAGGCAGCCCCAGCATTTT. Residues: CAWSPGGGGRQPQHF.

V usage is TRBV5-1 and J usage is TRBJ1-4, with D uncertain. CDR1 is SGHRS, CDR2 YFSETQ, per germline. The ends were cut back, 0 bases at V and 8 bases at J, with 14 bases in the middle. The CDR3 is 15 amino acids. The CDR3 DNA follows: TGCGCCAGCAGCTTGGCGTCGAGGGTCGGAGAAAAACTGTTTTTT. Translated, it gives CASSLASRVGEKLFF.

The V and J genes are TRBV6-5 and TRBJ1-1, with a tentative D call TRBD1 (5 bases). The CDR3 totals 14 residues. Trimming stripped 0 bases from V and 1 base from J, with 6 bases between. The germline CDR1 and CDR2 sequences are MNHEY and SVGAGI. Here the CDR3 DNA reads TGTGCCAGCAGTTACTCTAGGGGGAACACTGAAGCTTTCTTT. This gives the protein CASSYSRGNTEAFF.

The CDR3 bases are TGTGCCTGGTTCCGACAGGGAATTTACGAAGCTTTCTTT. Translated: CAWFRQGIYEAFF. The chain is built from TRBV30 and TRBJ1-1; TRBD1 matches at 7 bases. Trimming removed 5 bases from V and 8 bases from J; junction bases left unmatched: 11. CDR1 is GTSNPN, CDR2 SVGIG, per germline (reference sequence). CDR3 length: 13 residues.

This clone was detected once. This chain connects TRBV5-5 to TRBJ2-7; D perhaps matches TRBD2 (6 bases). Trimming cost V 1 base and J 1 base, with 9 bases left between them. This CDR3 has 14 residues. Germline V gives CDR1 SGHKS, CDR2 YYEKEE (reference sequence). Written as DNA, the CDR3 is TGTGCCAGCAGCTTGCGAGGACTATCCTACGAGCAGTACTTC. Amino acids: CASSLRGLSYEQYF.